This TCR beta chain was observed in a study of CD8+ T cells in alopecia areata. At the level of the study: Tofacitinib treatment spanned 6 to 18 months, with 6 months off drug afterward. Study-wide findings and caveats: Because one nonresponder was included, the link of baseline CD8+ expansion to response is considered uncertain. Tofacitinib yielded significantly lower scalp clonality and fewer expanded CD8+ clones among the top 100. Scalp and blood samples kept many expanded lesional clones throughout tofacitinib.

The CDR3 length is 15 residues. Trimming at V came to 6 bases and at J to 1 base, leaving 4 bases not matched to a gene. The germline V gene encodes CDR1 SGHVS and CDR2 FNYEAQ. Regarding treatment: oral pan-JAK inhibitor, 5-10 mg twice daily. In regard to this clone: Its specificity is unknown.

Extracted from the samples, RNA was reverse transcribed into cDNA to serve as the sequencing template. Repertoires were generated with immunoSEQ multiplex PCR, while TCRdb's copy carries only in-frame clones and drops some. This sample yields 170,000 or so clones, of which roughly 50% are seen a single time; approximately 10% belongs to the top ten. The chain employs TRBV7-6 and TRBJ2-5; 11 nucleotides align to TRBD2. This receptor was taken from a human donor with alopecia areata. The specimen comprised CD8+ T cells sorted from blood, sampled at week 24, from a patient treated with tofacitinib. This chain's CDR3 is CASSSGTSGQETQYF. Written as DNA, the CDR3 is TGTGCCAGCAGTTCCGGGACTAGCGGCCAAGAGACCCAGTACTTC.